This TCR beta chain was retrieved from a study of blood T cell repertoires in COVID-19. TCRdb keeps only in-frame clones here, not all; method: immunoSEQ multiplex PCR. Here the sample spans 270,000 or so clones, approximately 88% being singletons. Trimming pared 6 bases from V and 0 bases from J, leaving 15 bases between. CDR1 is SNHLY and CDR2 is FYNNEI in the germline V gene. The CDR3 consists of 16 residues. The receptor was derived from a woman in her thirties or forties with acute COVID-19. Sequenced: PBMCs or T cells enriched from blood (not recorded which). The J gene is TRBJ2-1, the V gene TRBV2; TRBD2 might be the D (5 bases). In DNA form, the CDR3 reads TGTGCCAGCAGGCCCACTAGTCAGGCCTCCTACAATGAGCAGTTCTTC. It encodes CASRPTSQASYNEQFF.